This TCR beta chain was captured by sequencing in a study of graft-versus-host responses after intestinal transplantation. Findings and caveats of the study: Allografts from individuals with graft-donor T cell macrochimerism displayed high graft-versus-host to host-versus-graft clonal ratios. Recipient marrow showed GvH clones, some seen first in ileum or blood.

TCRdb's copy holds only in-frame clones and misses some; the assay was immunoSEQ multiplex PCR. The sample shows over 65,000 clones, 75% to 95% of them seen only once. A word on this clone: Its matching antigen is unknown.

Germline V gene data show CDR1 as LGHNA and CDR2 as YSLEER. The CDR3 has 14 amino acids. V was clipped by 8 bases and J by 7 bases; unmatched bases: 12. Sample: unstimulated CD4+ T cells sorted from spleen or lymph node cells, taken before intestinal transplant. This clonotype was sampled from a human donor who received an intestinal transplant. The gene calls are TRBV4-3 and TRBJ2-5, with 8 bases lining up with TRBD1. The CDR3 reads CASRTGGQHRTQYF. The CDR3 DNA is TGCGCCAGCCGTACAGGGGGGCAGCATAGGACCCAGTACTTC.